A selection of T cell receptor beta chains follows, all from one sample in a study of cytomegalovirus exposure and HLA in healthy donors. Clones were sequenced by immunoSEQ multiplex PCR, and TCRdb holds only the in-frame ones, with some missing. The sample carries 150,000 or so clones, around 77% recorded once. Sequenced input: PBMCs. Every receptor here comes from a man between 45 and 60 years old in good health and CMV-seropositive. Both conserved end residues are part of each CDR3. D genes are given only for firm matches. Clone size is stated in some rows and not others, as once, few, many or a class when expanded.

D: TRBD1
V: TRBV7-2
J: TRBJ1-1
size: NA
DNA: TGTGCCAGCAGCCGAGGGGGCCGGGATACCGGCAAGTTCTTT
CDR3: CASSRGGRDTGKFF

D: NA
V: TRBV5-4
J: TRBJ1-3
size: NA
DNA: TGTGCCAGCAGCTTGGCCGCGGAGAGCTCTGGAAACACCATATATTTT
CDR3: CASSLAAESSGNTIYF

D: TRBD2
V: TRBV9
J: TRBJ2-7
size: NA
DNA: TGTGCCAGCAGCGCGGGAGGGAACTCCTACGAGCAGTACTTC
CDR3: CASSAGGNSYEQYF

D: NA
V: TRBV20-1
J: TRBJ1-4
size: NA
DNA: TGCAGTGCTCGGTTGAATGAAAAACTGTTTTTT
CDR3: CSARLNEKLFF

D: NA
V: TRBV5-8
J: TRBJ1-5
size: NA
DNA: TGTGCCAGCAGCTTGGATGGGGACAACAATCAGCCCCAGCATTTT
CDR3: CASSLDGDNNQPQHF

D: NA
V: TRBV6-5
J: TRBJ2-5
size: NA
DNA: TGTGCCAGCAGTGACAGGCTCTCCCAGTACTTC
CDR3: CASSDRLSQYF

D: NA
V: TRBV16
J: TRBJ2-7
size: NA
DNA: TGTGCCAGCAGCCAAGAAGGGACTCTAACCTACGAGCAGTACTTC
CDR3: CASSQEGTLTYEQYF

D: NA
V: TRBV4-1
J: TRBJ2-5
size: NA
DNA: TGCGCCAGCAGCCAAGTTGAGGGACTGGGTGAGCCCCAGTACTTC
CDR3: CASSQVEGLGEPQYF

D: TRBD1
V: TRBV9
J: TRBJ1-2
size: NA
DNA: TGTGCCAGCAGCCCCCCCTTGACAGGGGGATATGGCTACACCTTC
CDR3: CASSPPLTGGYGYTF

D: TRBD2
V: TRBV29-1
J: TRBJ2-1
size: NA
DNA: TGCAGCGTTGAAGGGCTAGCGGGGGGGTTACCCCAGCAGTTCTTC
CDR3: CSVEGLAGGLPQQFF

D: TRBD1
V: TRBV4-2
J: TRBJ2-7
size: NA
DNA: TGTGCCAGCAGCCCCGACAGGGGCTCCTACGAGCAGTACTTC
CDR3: CASSPDRGSYEQYF

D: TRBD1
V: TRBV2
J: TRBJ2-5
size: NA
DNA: TGTGCCAGCATTCCACAGGGGGCGACCCAAGAGACCCAGTACTTC
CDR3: CASIPQGATQETQYF

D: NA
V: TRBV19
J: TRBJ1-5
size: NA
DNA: TGTGCCAGTAGTATACGAGAATATCAGCCCCAGCATTTT
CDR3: CASSIREYQPQHF

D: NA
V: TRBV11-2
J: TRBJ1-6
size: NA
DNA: TGTGCCAGCAGCTTAGAGCGGCAGGGTAATCGGTATAATTCACCCCTCCACTTT
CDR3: CASSLERQGNRYNSPLHF

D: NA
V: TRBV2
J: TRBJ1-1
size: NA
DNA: TGTGCCAGCGCTCCAAGGGGGGGGCAGGCTGAAGCTTTCTTT
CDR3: CASAPRGGQAEAFF

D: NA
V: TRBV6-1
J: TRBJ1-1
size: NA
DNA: TGTGCCAGCAGTGAAGCGGGACTCGACACTGAAGCTTTCTTT
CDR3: CASSEAGLDTEAFF

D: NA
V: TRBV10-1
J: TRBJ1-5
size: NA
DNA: TGCGCCAGCAGTGAGTCGAGGGACACATTTAGGGGTTCCAATCAGCCCCAGCATTTT
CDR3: CASSESRDTFRGSNQPQHF

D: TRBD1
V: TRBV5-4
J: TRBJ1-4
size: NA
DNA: TGTGCCAGCAGCCAAACAGGGGGGTCTAATGAAAAACTGTTTTTT
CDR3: CASSQTGGSNEKLFF

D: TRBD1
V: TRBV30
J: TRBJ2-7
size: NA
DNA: TGTGCCTGGAGTACCGGGACAGGGTTGTACGAGCAGTACTTC
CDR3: CAWSTGTGLYEQYF

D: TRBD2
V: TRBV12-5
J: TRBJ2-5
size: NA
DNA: TGTGCTAGTGGCTTTACTAGCGGGGGGGCATCGGCCCAGTACTTC
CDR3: CASGFTSGGASAQYF

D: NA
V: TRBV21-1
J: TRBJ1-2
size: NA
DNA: TGTGCCAACAAAAGGGACAGATCCTATGGCTACACCTTC
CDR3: CANKRDRSYGYTF

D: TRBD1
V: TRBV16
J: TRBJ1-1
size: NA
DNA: TGTGCCAGCAGCCTCACGGCGACAGGGCCAACCGAAGCTTTCTTT
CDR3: CASSLTATGPTEAFF

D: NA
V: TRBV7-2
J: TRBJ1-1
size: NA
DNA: TGTGCCAGCAGCTTAATGGGGCAGGAAGCTTTCTTT
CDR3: CASSLMGQEAFF

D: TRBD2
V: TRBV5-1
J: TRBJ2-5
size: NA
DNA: TGCGCCAGCAGCTTTGGGACTAGCGGGGGTAGGGAGACCCAGTACTTC
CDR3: CASSFGTSGGRETQYF

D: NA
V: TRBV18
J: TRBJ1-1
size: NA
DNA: TGTGCCAGCTCACGGTCCCCCGCGAGGATAGGGAGCACTGAAGCTTTCTTT
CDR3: CASSRSPARIGSTEAFF

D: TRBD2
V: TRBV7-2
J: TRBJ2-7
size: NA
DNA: TGTGCCAGCAGCTTAAGGCCCGGGACTAGCGGGGGCTACGAGCAGTACTTC
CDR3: CASSLRPGTSGGYEQYF

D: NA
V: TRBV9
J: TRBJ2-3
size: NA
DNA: TGTGCCAGCAGCGTACGGACGGGGAACACAGATACGCAGTATTTT
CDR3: CASSVRTGNTDTQYF

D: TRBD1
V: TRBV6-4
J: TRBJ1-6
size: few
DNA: TGTGCCAGCAGCGGGGACAGCTATAATTCACCCCTCCACTTT
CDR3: CASSGDSYNSPLHF

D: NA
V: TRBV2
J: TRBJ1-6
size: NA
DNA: TGTGCCAGCATGCCCAGGGCGTCCTATAATTCACCCCTCCACTTT
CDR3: CASMPRASYNSPLHF

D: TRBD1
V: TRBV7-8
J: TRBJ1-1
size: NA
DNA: TGTGCCAGCAGCCCCCCAAGTCAGGGGGAAACTGAAGCTTTCTTT
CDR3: CASSPPSQGETEAFF

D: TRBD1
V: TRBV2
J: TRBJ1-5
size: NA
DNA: TGTGCCAGCAGCCCTGGACAGGGCTGGTATCAGCCCCAGCATTTT
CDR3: CASSPGQGWYQPQHF

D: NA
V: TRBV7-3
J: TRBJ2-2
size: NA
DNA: TGTGCCAGCAGCTTAATCGCTGCAGGCGGGGAGCTGTTTTTT
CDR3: CASSLIAAGGELFF

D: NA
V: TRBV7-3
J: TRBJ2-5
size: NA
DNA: TGTGCCAGCAGCTTAACTCTAGCGGAGACCCAGTACTTC
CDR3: CASSLTLAETQYF

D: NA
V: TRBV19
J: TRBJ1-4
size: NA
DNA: TGTGCCAGTAGTACCAGGGGTCGAACTAATGAAAAACTGTTTTTT
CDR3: CASSTRGRTNEKLFF

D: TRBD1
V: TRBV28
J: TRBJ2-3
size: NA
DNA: TGTGCCAGCAGCACAGGGGGTTTAGGAGATACGCAGTATTTT
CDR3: CASSTGGLGDTQYF

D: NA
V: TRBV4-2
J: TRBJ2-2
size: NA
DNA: TGTGCCAGCAGCCAGGACTACCCTATAGTGACCGGGGAGCTGTTTTTT
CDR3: CASSQDYPIVTGELFF

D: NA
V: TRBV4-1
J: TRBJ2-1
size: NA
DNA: TGCGCCAGCAGGCAGGGATTCTACAATGAGCAGTTCTTC
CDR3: CASRQGFYNEQFF

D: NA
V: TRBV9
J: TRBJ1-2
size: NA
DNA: TGTGCCAGCAGCGTAGGACAGGCCGAGGGGGGCTACACCTTC
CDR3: CASSVGQAEGGYTF

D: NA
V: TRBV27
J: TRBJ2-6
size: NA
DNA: TGTGCCAGCAGTTTATATGCCCCCCTACAGGGCTCTGGGGCCAACGTCCTGACTTTC
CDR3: CASSLYAPLQGSGANVLTF

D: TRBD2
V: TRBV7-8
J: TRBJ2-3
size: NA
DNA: TGTGCCAGCAGCTTAGTAACTAGCGGGGGGGTGGCCATGGGTGATACGCAGTATTTT
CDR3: CASSLVTSGGVAMGDTQYF

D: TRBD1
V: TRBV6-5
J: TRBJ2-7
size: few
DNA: TGTGCCAGCAGTCTCTGGGACAGGGCCTACGAGCAGTACTTC
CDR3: CASSLWDRAYEQYF

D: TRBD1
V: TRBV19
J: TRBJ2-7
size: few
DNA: TGTGCCAGTAGTATGGACAGGGTATCCTACGAGCAGTACTTC
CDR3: CASSMDRVSYEQYF

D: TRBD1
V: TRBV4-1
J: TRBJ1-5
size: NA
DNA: TGCGCCAGCAGCCAAGGTGGGACAGTTAGCAATCAGCCCCAGCATTTT
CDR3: CASSQGGTVSNQPQHF

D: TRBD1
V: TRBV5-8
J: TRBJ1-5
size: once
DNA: TGTGCCAGCAGTTGGACAGGAACCTATAGCAATCAGCCCCAGCATTTT
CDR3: CASSWTGTYSNQPQHF

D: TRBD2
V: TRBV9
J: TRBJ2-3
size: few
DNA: TGTGCCAGCAGCCCCGGACTAGCGGGGGCGAGGACAGATACGCAGTATTTT
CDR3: CASSPGLAGARTDTQYF

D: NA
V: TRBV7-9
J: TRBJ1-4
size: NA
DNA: TGTGCCAGCAGCTCGCAGGGTAGTGAAAAACTGTTTTTT
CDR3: CASSSQGSEKLFF

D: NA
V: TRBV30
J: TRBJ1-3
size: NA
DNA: TGTGCCTGGAGTGGCGGAGTTGGAAACACCATATATTTT
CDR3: CAWSGGVGNTIYF

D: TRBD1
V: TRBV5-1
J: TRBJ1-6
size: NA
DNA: TGCGCCAGCAGCCCAGACAGGGCCGTAGACTCACCCCTCCACTTT
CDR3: CASSPDRAVDSPLHF